This entry features one T cell receptor (beta chain) sequence. Its antigen is undetermined. These data are taken from a study of T cell responses to AZD1222 COVID-19 vaccine. Regarding the study as a whole: Possibly, clonal diversity was underestimated; donors were largely white British and included more females. Spike-spanning, vaccine-associated CD4 TCRs were dominant at 160-218 and 743-854. Rises in breadth and depth of Spike-specific TCRs came after two AZD1222 doses. No day 14 peak samples; only post-peak repertoires were characterized.

With 4 bases clipped from V and 2 bases from J, the junction kept 5 bases outside the gene matches. The CDR3 is made up of 15 amino acids. CDR1 and CDR2 (germline): SGHRS, YFSETQ. Using immunoSEQ multiplex PCR, the repertoire was profiled, and TCRdb retains in-frame clones only, with some absent. The sample has fewer than 180,000 clones; 92% are singletons. The source of this sequence is an adult who received the AZD1222 COVID-19 vaccine. The rearrangement uses TRBV5-1 and TRBJ2-2, with 7 bases fitting TRBD1. The specimen was peripheral blood, collected 28 days after the second AZD1222 dose. CDR3: CASSVDRVNTGELFF. As DNA, the CDR3 is TGCGCCAGCAGCGTCGACAGGGTAAACACCGGGGAGCTGTTTTTT. Using reference TRBV5-1 and TRBJ2-2 for the parts outside the CDR3, the full variable domain is KAGVTQTPRYLIKTRGQQVTLSCSPISGHRSVSWYQQTPGQGLQFLFEYFSETQRNKGNFPGRFSGRQFSNSRSEMNVSTLELGDSALYLCASSVDRVNTGELFFGEGSRLTVL.